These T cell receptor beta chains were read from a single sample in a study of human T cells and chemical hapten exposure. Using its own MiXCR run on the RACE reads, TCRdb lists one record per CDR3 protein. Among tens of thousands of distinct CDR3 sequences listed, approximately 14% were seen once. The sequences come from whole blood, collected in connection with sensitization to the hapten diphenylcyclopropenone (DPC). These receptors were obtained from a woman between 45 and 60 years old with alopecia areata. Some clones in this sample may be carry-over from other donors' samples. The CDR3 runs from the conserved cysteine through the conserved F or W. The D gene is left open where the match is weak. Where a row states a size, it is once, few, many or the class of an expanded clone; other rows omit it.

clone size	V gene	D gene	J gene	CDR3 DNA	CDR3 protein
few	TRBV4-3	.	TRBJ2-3	TGCGCCAGCAGCCCTCGGACGCAGGGTACGCAGTATTTT	CASSPRTQGTQYF
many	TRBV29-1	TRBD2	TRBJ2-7	TGCAGCGTTCGAAGGACTAGCGGATACGAGCAGTACTTC	CSVRRTSGYEQYF
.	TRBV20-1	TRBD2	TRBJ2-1	TGCAGTGCCACCTTGACCGGGACTAGCGGGAGGGGTGAGCAGTTCTTC	CSATLTGTSGRGEQFF
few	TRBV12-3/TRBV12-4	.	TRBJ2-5	TGTGCCAGCAGTTTTAGCGGTCCCCAAGAGACCCAGTACTTC	CASSFSGPQETQYF
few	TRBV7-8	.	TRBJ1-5	TGTGCCAGCAGCTTAAGAGCTCTATCTAGCAATCAGCCCCAGCATTTT	CASSLRALSSNQPQHF
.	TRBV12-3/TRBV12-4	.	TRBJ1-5	TGTGCCAGCAGTTACGGTTTACAGATCAATCAGCCCCAGCATTTT	CASSYGLQINQPQHF
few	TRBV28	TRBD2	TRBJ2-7	TGTGCCAGCAGGCCGGGACTAGCGGGACACGAGCAGTACTTC	CASRPGLAGHEQYF
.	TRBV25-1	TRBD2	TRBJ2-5	TGTGCCAGCAGTGAAGGCGGGACTAGCAGGGAGACCCAGTACTTC	CASSEGGTSRETQYF
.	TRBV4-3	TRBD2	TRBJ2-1	TGCGCCAGCAGCCGCGGGACTAGCGGGATTCCCCATGAGCAGTTCTTC	CASSRGTSGIPHEQFF
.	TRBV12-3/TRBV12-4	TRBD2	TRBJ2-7	TGTGCCAGCAATTCCGGGACTAGCGGACACGAGCAGTACTTC	CASNSGTSGHEQYF
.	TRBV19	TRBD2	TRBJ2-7	TGTGCCAGTAGTGCTGGACTAGCGGGAGTCAACGAGCAGTACTTC	CASSAGLAGVNEQYF
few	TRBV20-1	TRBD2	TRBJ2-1	TGCAGTGCTAGAGATCGAGGAGCGGGAGGGTACAATGAGCAGTTCTTC	CSARDRGAGGYNEQFF
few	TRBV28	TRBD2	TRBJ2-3	TGTGCCAGCAGTCGCCCCACTAGCGGGAGAGCGCATACGCAGTATTTT	CASSRPTSGRAHTQYF
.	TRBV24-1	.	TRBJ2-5	TGTGCCACCAGTGATCACAAACTAGCACAAGAGACCCAGTACTTC	CATSDHKLAQETQYF
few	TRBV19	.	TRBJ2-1	TGTGCCAGTAGTATAGTAGGCAATGAGCAGTTCTTC	CASSIVGNEQFF
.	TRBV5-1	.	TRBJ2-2	TGCGCCAGCAGTACTGATGGGCCCCCGGCCGGGGAGCTGTTTTTT	CASSTDGPPAGELFF
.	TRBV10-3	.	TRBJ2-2	TGTGCCATCAGCGCTACCGAGGACGGGGAGCTGTTTTTT	CAISATEDGELFF
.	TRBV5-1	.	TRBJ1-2	TGCGCCAGCAGCTTGGATACAGGGCCCTATGGCTACACCTTC	CASSLDTGPYGYTF
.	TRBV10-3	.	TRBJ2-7	TGTGCCATCAGTGAAGGGGGGTACGAGCAGTACTTC	CAISEGGYEQYF
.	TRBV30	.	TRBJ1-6	TGTGCCTGGAGATTACCGGGAACCAACGCGAATTCACCCCTCCACTTT	CAWRLPGTNANSPLHF
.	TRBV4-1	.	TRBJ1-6	TGCGCCAGCAGCCAATTCACCGGGTATAATTCACCCCTCCACTTT	CASSQFTGYNSPLHF
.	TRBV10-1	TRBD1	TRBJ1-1	TGCGCCAGCAGTGAGCACTGCATCAGCGTCGGACAGGACTGGATGAACACTGAAGCTTTCTTT	CASSEHCISVGQDWMNTEAFF
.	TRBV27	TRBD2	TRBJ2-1	TGTGCCAGCTCCCCGACTAGCGGGAGGGCCAGATCGGGCAATGAGCAGTTCTTC	CASSPTSGRARSGNEQFF
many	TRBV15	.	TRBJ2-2	TGTGCCACCAGCAGAGAAACCCAACCGGGCACCGGGGAGCTGTTTTTT	CATSRETQPGTGELFF
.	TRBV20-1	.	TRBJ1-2	TGCAGTGCTAGCCCTCGAGACAGGCCCTACGGCTACACCTTC	CSASPRDRPYGYTF
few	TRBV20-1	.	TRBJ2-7	TGCAGTGCTAGAAATAAACTAGGGGCAAGGATCCACGAGCAGTACTTC	CSARNKLGARIHEQYF
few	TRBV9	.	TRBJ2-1	TGTGCCAGCAGCGTAGTCGGCAGGGTAAATGAGCAGTTCTTC	CASSVVGRVNEQFF
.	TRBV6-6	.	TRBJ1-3	TGTGCCAGCAGTGAACTACGGACAGACTCTGGAAACACCATATATTTT	CASSELRTDSGNTIYF
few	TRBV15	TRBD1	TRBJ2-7	TGTGCCACCAGCAGGCTAGCCGGGACAGTTGCCTACGAGCAGTACTTC	CATSRLAGTVAYEQYF
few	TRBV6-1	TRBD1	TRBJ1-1	TGTGCCAGCAGTGATGACAGGGGCACTGAAGCTTTCTTT	CASSDDRGTEAFF
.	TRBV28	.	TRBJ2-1	TGTGCCAGCAGTTCGAGGGGATACAATGAGCAGTTCTTC	CASSSRGYNEQFF
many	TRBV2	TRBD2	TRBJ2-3	TGTGCCAGCAGTGAAGCGCTAATAGCGGGAGTAGATACGCAGTATTTT	CASSEALIAGVDTQYF
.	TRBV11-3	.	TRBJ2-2	TGTGCCAGCAGCTTAGGAGGGGATGTCACCGGGGAGCTGTTTTTT	CASSLGGDVTGELFF
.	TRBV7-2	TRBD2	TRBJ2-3	TGTGCCAGCAGCTCCCCGTCGCTAGCGGGAGGAGATACGCAGTATTTT	CASSSPSLAGGDTQYF
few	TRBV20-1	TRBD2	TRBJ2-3	TGCAGTGCTAGATCGATAAGGGGACTAGCGGGAGTCCCCACAGATACGCAGTATTTT	CSARSIRGLAGVPTDTQYF
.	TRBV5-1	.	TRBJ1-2	TGCGCCAGCAGCTTTTCCGGGGGCGCAGGTGGCTACACCTTC	CASSFSGGAGGYTF
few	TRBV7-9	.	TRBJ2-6	TGTGCCAGCAGCGACACACCTCTATCTGGGGCCAACGTCCTGACTTTC	CASSDTPLSGANVLTF
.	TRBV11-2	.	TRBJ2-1	TGTGCCAGCAGCTCCTCGGGGAGCTCCTACAATGAGCAGTTCTTC	CASSSSGSSYNEQFF
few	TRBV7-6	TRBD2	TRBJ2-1	TGTGCCAGCAGCTTACGGTATAGCGGGAACTCCTACAATGAGCAGTTCTTC	CASSLRYSGNSYNEQFF
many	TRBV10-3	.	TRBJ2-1	TGTGCCATCAGCAAAGGACCGAGCTCCTACAATGAGCAGTTCTTC	CAISKGPSSYNEQFF
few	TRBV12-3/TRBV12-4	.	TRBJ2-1	TGTGCCAGCAGTTCCTCTCGGTTTAGCGTGAGGGAGCAGTTCTTC	CASSSSRFSVREQFF
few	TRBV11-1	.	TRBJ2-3	TGTGCCAGCAGCCAGGGGACCGTCGGAGATACGCAGTATTTT	CASSQGTVGDTQYF
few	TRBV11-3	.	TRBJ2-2	TGTGCCAGCGGAAGAGCGACCGGGGAGCTGTTTTTT	CASGRATGELFF
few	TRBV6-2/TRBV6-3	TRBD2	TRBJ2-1	TGTGCCAGCAGCCCCGGTAGCGGGAGGGCCCGCGAACGATTATACAATGAGCAGTTCTTC	CASSPGSGRARERLYNEQFF
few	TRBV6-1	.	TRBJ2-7	TGTGCCAGCGGCCGAGGGGACCTCTACGAGCAGTACTTC	CASGRGDLYEQYF
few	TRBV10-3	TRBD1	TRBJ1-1	TGTGCCATCAGTGAGTCAGGGGGCGCTTCGCTGGGCACTGAAGCTTTCTTT	CAISESGGASLGTEAFF
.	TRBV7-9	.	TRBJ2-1	TGTGCCCTAACTATGGGGCTAGCGCAGAATGAGCAGTTCTTC	CALTMGLAQNEQFF
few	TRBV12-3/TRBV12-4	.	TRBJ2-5	TGTGCCAGCAGTTTTACAGCAGGGGAGACCCAGTACTTC	CASSFTAGETQYF
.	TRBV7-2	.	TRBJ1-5	TGTGCCAGCAGCTTCCCAGGGAGCAATCAGCCCCAGCATTTT	CASSFPGSNQPQHF
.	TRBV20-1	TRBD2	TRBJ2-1	TGCAGTGCTAGGACTAGCGGGAGGACCAATGAGCAGTTCTTC	CSARTSGRTNEQFF
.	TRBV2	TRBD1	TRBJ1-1	TGTGCCAGCACAACAGGGGGGGAGAACACTGAAGCTTTCTTT	CASTTGGENTEAFF
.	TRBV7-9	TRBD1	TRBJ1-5	TGTGCCAGCAGCAAAGACAGGGTTGGCAATCAGCCCCAGCATTTT	CASSKDRVGNQPQHF
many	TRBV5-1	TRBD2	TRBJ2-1	TGCGCCAGCTACAGCCCCAGCGGGAGGGCGAATGAGCAGTTCTTC	CASYSPSGRANEQFF
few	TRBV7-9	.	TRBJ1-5	TGTGCCAGCAGCAGGGGTTGGAGTCAGCCCCAGCATTTT	CASSRGWSQPQHF
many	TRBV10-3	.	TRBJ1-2	TGTGCCATCAGTGAGTCTGACAGGCGTAACTATGGCTACACCTTC	CAISESDRRNYGYTF
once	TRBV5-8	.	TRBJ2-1	TGTGCCAGCAGCTTCCAGGCGGGACCCTACAATGAGCAGTTCTTC	CASSFQAGPYNEQFF
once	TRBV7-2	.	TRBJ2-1	TGTGTCAGCAGCTTAGCAGGGACCCGCTCCTACAATGAGCAGTTCTTC	CVSSLAGTRSYNEQFF